Below are 5 T cell receptor beta chains sequenced from a single sample in a study of human T cells and chemical hapten exposure. TCRdb analysed the RACE reads with MiXCR anew, one entry per CDR3 protein. The sample records 350,000 to 400,000 distinct CDR3 sequences, 5.1% being singletons. The time point is: pre-sensitization, week 0. Treatment in this sample: therapeutic diphenylcyclopropenone sensitization with weekly scalp DPC. The sequences come from whole blood, collected in connection with sensitization to the hapten diphenylcyclopropenone (DPC). These receptors were obtained from a woman aged 50 to 65 with alopecia areata. Some clones in this sample may be carry-over from other donors' samples.

The chain joins TRBV29-1 to TRBJ2-3, with D perhaps matching TRBD1 (6 bases). Trimming cost V 4 bases and J 3 bases, with 23 bases left between them. Germline-derived CDR1 and CDR2 are SQVTM and ANQGSEA. The CDR3 runs to 17 residues. This chain's CDR3 is CSVGRVLRGRGTDTQYF. CDR3 coding DNA: TGCAGCGTTGGAAGGGTGTTGAGGGGGAGAGGTACAGATACGCAGTATTTT.

This clonotype was observed a few times. The rearrangement joins TRBV10-3 to TRBJ2-7; D assignment may be TRBD1 or TRBD2 (5 bases each). Between the trimmed V and J ends, which lost 4 bases and 5 bases, there was a span of 15 bases. Germline loops: CDR1 ENHRY, CDR2 SYGVKD. This CDR3 is 14 amino acids long. The CDR3 nucleotides read TGTGCCATCAGTGTAGGGACCTCCGGGGACGAGCAGTACTTC. Its protein is CAISVGTSGDEQYF.

This clonotype was seen at least ten times. The chain carries TRBV12-3 or TRBV12-4 and TRBJ2-1; 9 nucleotides align to TRBD1. The CDR3 is 14 residues long. V was pared by 3 bases and J by 8 bases, with 5 bases of the junction left unmatched. CDR3 nucleotides: TGTGCCAGCAGTTTCCCCGGGACAGGGTATGAGCAGTTCTTC. It yields the protein CASSFPGTGYEQFF.

The table lists this clonotype with many counts. The chain uses TRBV20-1 and TRBJ1-5; D remains unclear. The CDR3 contains 13 residues. Looked up from germline, CDR1 is DFQATT and CDR2 is SNEGSKA (reference sequence). Trimming shortened V by 5 bases and J by 3 bases, and 11 bases separated the two germline ends. DNA for the CDR3: TGCAGTGCTTCCCGGGTCGTCAATCAGCCCCAGCATTTT. It specifies CSASRVVNQPQHF.

There are many counts of this clonotype. The chain joins TRBV12-3 or TRBV12-4 to TRBJ2-7; no firm D call. Trimming took off 5 bases at V and 4 bases at J, with 12 bases between the two ends. CDR3 length: 13 amino acids. CDR3 sequence (DNA): TGTGCCAGCAGTCCCCCCGGGCGATACGAGCAGTACTTC. Its protein product is CASSPPGRYEQYF.